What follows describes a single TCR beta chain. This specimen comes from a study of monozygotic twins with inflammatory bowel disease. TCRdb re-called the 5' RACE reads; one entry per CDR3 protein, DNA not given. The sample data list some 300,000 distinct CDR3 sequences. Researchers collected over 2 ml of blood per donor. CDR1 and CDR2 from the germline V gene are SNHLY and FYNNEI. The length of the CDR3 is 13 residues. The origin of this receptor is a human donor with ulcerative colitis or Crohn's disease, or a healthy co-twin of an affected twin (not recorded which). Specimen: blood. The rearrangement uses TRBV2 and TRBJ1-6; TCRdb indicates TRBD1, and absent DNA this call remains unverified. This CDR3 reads CASRDRGISPLHF.